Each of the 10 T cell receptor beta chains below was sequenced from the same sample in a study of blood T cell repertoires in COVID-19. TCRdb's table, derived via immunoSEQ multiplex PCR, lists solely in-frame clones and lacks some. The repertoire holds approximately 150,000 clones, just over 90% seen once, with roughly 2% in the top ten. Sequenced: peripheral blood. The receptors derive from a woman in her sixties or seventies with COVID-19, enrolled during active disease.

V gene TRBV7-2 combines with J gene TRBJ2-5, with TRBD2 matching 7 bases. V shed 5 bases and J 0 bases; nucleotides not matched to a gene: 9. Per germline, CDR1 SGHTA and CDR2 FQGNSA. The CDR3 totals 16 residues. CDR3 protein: CASSVVGGRHQETQYF. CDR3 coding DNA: TGTGCCAGCAGCGTAGTGGGGGGGAGACACCAAGAGACCCAGTACTTC. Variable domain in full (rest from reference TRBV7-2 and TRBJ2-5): GAGVSQSPSNKVTEKGKDVELRCDPISGHTALYWYRQSLGQGLEFLIYFQGNSAPDKSGLPSDRFSAERTGGSVSTLTIQRTQQEDSAVYLCASSVVGGRHQETQYFGPGTRLLVL.

CDR3 bases: TGTGCCAGCACCCAGGGCTCCAATGAAAAACTGTTTTTT. Its translation is CASTQGSNEKLFF. The rearrangement joins TRBV6-5 to TRBJ1-4; possible D gene TRBD1, 5 bases. Germline CDR1 and CDR2: MNHEY and SVGAGI. The germline V and J ends were trimmed by 7 bases and 5 bases, with 11 bases remaining between them. The CDR3 has 13 residues.

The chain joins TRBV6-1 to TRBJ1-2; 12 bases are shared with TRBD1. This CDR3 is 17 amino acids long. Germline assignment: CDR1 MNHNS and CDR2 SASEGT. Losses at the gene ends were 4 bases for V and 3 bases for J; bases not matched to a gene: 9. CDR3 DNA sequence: TGTGCCAGCAGTGCCCGGGACAGGGGGCAGGAGGACTATGGCTACACCTTC. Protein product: CASSARDRGQEDYGYTF.

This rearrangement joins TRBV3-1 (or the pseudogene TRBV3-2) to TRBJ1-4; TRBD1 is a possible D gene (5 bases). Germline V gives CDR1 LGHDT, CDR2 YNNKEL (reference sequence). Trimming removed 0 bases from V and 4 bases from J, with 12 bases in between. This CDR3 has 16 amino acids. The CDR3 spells CASSQESRGLNEKLFF. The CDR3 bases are TGTGCCAGCAGCCAAGAATCTCGGGGACTTAATGAAAAACTGTTTTTT.

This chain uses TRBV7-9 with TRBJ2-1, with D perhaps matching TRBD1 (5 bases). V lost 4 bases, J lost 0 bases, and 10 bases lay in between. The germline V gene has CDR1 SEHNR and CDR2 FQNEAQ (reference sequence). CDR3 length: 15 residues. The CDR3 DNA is TGTGCCAGCAGCTACAGACAGATCTCCTACAATGAGCAGTTCTTC. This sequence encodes CASSYRQISYNEQFF. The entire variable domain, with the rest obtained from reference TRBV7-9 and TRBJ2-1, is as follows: DTGVSQNPRHKITKRGQNVTFRCDPISEHNRLYWYRQTLGQGPEFLTYFQNEAQLEKSRLLSDRFSAERPKGSFSTLEIQRTEQGDSAMYLCASSYRQISYNEQFFGPGTRLTVL.

DNA for the CDR3: TGTGCCAGCAGCTTAGTCGGTATGAGCACAGATACGCAGTATTTT. This gives the protein CASSLVGMSTDTQYF. This rearrangement joins TRBV7-9 to TRBJ2-3; the D is unclear. The CDR3 is 15 residues long. CDR1 is SEHNR and CDR2 is FQNEAQ in the germline V gene (reference sequence). V gave up 1 base and J gave up 0 bases, with 8 bases separating them.

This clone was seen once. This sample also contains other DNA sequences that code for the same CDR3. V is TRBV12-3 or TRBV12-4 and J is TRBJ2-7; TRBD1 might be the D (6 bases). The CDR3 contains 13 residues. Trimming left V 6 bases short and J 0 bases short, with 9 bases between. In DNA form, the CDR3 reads TGTGCCAGCAGCCAGGACAGCTCCTACGAGCAGTACTTC. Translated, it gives CASSQDSSYEQYF.

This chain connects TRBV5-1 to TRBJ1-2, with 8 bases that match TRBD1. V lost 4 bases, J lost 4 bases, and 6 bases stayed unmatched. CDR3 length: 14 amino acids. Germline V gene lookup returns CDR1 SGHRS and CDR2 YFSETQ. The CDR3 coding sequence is TGCGCCAGCAGCACGGGACAGGCTATCTATGGCTACACCTTC. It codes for CASSTGQAIYGYTF. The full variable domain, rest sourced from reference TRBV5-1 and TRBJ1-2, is KAGVTQTPRYLIKTRGQQVTLSCSPISGHRSVSWYQQTPGQGLQFLFEYFSETQRNKGNFPGRFSGRQFSNSRSEMNVSTLELGDSALYLCASSTGQAIYGYTFGSGTRLTVV.

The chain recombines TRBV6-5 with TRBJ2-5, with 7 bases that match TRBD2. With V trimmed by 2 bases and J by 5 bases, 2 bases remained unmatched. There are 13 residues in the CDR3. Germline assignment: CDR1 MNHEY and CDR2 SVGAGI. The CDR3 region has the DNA TGTGCCAGCAGTTACCCCGGGGGGGAGACCCAGTACTTC. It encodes CASSYPGGETQYF.

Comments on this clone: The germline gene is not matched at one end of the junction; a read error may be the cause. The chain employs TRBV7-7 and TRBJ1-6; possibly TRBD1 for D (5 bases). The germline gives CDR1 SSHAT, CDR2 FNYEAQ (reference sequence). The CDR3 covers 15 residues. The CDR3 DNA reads TGTGCTAGCAGCCGAACCTCAGGGTATCGTTCACCCCTCCACTTT. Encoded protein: CASSRTSGYRSPLHF. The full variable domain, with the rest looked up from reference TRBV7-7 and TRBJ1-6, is GAGVSQSPRYKVTKRGQDVTLRCDPISSHATLYWYQQALGQGPEFLTYFNYEAQPDKSGLPSDRFSAERPEGSISTLTIQRTEQRDSAMYRCASSRTSGYRSPLHFGNGTRLTVT.